The clone carrying this T cell receptor beta chain came up many times. Amplification of ligated cDNA took four PCR rounds with SP2 and nested alpha and beta constant primers. Reverse transcription of blood and skin TCR RNA was primed at alpha and beta constant regions. TCRdb reanalysed the 5' RACE reads using MiXCR and keeps one entry per CDR3 protein. The data contain roughly 48,000 distinct CDR3 sequences, approximately 4.5% of them singletons. This sample is drawn from a study of naive and memory T cell subsets. The library had UMIs added by 3' ligation of an oligonucleotide to TCR cDNA. Adult healthy volunteers gave 2.5 ml peripheral blood for whole-blood RNA. Cells were not sorted; total RNA input targeted roughly 1 to 1000 ng. The sequence derives from a female donor in good health.

The CDR3 here is CASSPGPGGRPTNTGELFF. The CDR3, as DNA: TGTGCCAGCAGCCCCGGACCGGGCGGGAGGCCAACGAACACCGGGGAGCTGTTTTTT. This chain uses TRBV6-5 with TRBJ2-2; 8 bases map to TRBD2. The CDR3 is 19 amino acids. J lost 0 bases, V lost 6 bases, and 15 bases had no gene match. Germline CDR1 is MNHEY and CDR2 is SVGAGI.